These T cell receptor beta chains were read from a single sample in a study of human T cells and chemical hapten exposure. Using its own MiXCR run on the RACE reads, TCRdb lists one record per CDR3 protein. The sample records approximately 50,000 distinct CDR3 sequences, 9.9% being singletons. Sample: whole blood, taken in connection with sensitization to the hapten diphenylcyclopropenone (DPC). These receptors came from a woman in her thirties or forties with alopecia areata. Some clones in this sample may be carry-over from other donors' samples. Both conserved end residues are part of each CDR3. The D gene is left open where the match is weak. The size entry is marked missing in some rows and otherwise reads once, few, many or a size class.

D gene,clone size,J gene,V gene,CDR3 length,CDR3 DNA,CDR3 protein
.,.,TRBJ1-2,TRBV20-1,11,TGCAGTGCCCAGGATGTTTATGGCTACACCTTC,CSAQDVYGYTF
.,many,TRBJ1-3,TRBV6-6,14,TGTGCCAGCAGTTCTCATACTTCTGGAAACACCATATATTTT,CASSSHTSGNTIYF
TRBD2,few,TRBJ2-5,TRBV7-6,18,TGTGCCAGCAGCCCTCTTGTACGCTCTAGCGGGAGTCAAGAGACCCAGTACTTC,CASSPLVRSSGSQETQYF
.,.,TRBJ1-3,TRBV18,13,TGTGCCAGCTCGACACCCTCTGGAAACACCATATATTTT,CASSTPSGNTIYF
TRBD2,many,TRBJ2-3,TRBV20-1,14,TGCAGTGCTAGAGATCGAACTAGCGGAGATACGCAGTATTTT,CSARDRTSGDTQYF
.,.,TRBJ2-7,TRBV18,17,TGTGCCAGCTCACCCACGTTCGCGACGGGCGGCACCTACGAGCAGTACTTC,CASSPTFATGGTYEQYF
.,many,TRBJ2-5,TRBV7-8,16,TGTGCCAGCAGCTTAGGGGGAGGAGGCCATCAAGAGACCCAGTACTTC,CASSLGGGGHQETQYF
.,many,TRBJ1-2,TRBV5-1,12,TGCGCCAGCAGCATGGACGGCTATGGCTACACCTTC,CASSMDGYGYTF
.,many,TRBJ1-6,TRBV27,13,TGTGCCAGCAGTGAAAAGGGAACTTCACCCCTCCACTTT,CASSEKGTSPLHF
.,.,TRBJ1-1,TRBV4-1,12,TGCGCCAGCAGCCAAGGCAGGGGCGAAGCTTTCTTT,CASSQGRGEAFF
.,.,TRBJ2-7,TRBV19,12,TGTGCCAGTAGAGAAACAGGCTACGAGCAGTACTTC,CASRETGYEQYF
.,.,TRBJ1-1,TRBV2,13,TGTGCCAGCAGCCAACTAGGGGACACTGAAGCTTTCTTT,CASSQLGDTEAFF
TRBD1,.,TRBJ1-1,TRBV5-1,16,TGCGCCAGCAGCCCTGGAACGACAGGGCGAAACACTGAAGCTTTCTTT,CASSPGTTGRNTEAFF
.,.,TRBJ2-7,TRBV7-9,13,TGTGCCAGCAGCCCGGGGCAGGGGACCGAGCAGTACTTC,CASSPGQGTEQYF
.,many,TRBJ2-6,TRBV12-3/TRBV12-4,14,TGTGCCACCTGTACAGGGATTGGGGCCAACGTCCTGACTTTC,CATCTGIGANVLTF
.,.,TRBJ1-2,TRBV27,13,TGTGCCAGCAGTTTAGGGGTTTACTATGGCTACACCTTC,CASSLGVYYGYTF
.,.,TRBJ2-5,TRBV12-3/TRBV12-4,16,TGTGCCAGCAGTCCCAGGTGGGGTACGGGAAGGGAGACCCAGTACTTC,CASSPRWGTGRETQYF
.,.,TRBJ2-7,TRBV7-2,13,TGTGCCAGCAGCCGGGGACTCACCTACGAGCAGTACTTC,CASSRGLTYEQYF
TRBD1,few,TRBJ2-3,TRBV4-2,15,TGTGCCAGCAGCCACCCGGGACAGGAAACAGATACGCAGTATTTT,CASSHPGQETDTQYF
TRBD1,few,TRBJ1-5,TRBV6-5,15,TGTGCCAGCAGTCCAAACTCGGACAGGGGTCAGCCCCAGCATTTT,CASSPNSDRGQPQHF